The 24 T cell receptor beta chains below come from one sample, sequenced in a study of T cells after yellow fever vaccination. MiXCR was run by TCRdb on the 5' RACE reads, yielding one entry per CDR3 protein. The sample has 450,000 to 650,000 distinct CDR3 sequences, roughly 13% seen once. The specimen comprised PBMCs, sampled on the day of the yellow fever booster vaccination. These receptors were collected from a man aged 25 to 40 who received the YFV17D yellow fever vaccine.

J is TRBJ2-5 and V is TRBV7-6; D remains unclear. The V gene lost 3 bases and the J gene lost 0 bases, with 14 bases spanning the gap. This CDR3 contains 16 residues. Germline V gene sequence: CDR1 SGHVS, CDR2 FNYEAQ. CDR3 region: CASSFPLRKYQETQYF. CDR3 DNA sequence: TGTGCCAGCAGCTTCCCCTTGAGGAAGTACCAAGAGACCCAGTACTTC.

Here the CDR3 DNA reads TGCAGCGCCATACAGCTAGGCAATGAGCAGTTCTTC. Its protein product is CSAIQLGNEQFF. The genes are TRBV29-1 and TRBJ2-1; D is unresolved. This CDR3 is 12 amino acids long. The V end lost 7 bases, the J end lost 6 bases, and 13 bases lay between the germline ends. Germline V gene data show CDR1 as SQVTM and CDR2 as ANQGSEA.

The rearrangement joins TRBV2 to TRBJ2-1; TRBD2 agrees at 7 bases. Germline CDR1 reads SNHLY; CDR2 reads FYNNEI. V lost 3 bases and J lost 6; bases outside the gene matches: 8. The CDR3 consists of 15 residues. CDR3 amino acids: CASSELEREGNEQFF. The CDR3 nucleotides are TGTGCCAGCAGTGAGTTGGAGCGGGAAGGCAATGAGCAGTTCTTC.

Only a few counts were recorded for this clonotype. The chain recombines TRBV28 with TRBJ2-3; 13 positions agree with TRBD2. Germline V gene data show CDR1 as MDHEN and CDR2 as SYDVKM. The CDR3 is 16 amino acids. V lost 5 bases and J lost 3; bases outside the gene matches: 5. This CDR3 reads CASSQLAGGRTDTQYF. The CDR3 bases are TGTGCCAGCAGTCAACTAGCGGGAGGGCGGACAGATACGCAGTATTTT.

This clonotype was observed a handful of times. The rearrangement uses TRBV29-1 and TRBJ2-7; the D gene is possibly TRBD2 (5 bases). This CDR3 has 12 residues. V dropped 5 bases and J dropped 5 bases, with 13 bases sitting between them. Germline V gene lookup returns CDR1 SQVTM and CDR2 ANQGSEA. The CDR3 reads CSVLPGKNEQYF. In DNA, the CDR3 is TGCAGCGTTCTTCCGGGGAAGAACGAGCAGTACTTC.

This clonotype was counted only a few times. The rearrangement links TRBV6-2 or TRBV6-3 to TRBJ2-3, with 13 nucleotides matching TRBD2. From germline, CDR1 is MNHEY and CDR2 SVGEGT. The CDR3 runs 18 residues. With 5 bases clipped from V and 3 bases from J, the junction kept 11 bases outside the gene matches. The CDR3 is CASSVNRETSGRTDTQYF. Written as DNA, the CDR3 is TGTGCCAGCAGTGTCAACAGGGAGACTAGCGGGAGGACAGATACGCAGTATTTT.

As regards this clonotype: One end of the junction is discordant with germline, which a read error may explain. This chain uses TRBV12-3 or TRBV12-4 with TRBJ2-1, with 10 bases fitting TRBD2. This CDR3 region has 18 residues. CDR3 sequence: CTSSFRSSSGSLHNEQFF. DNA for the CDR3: TGTACCAGCAGTTTTCGGTCTTCTAGCGGGAGTCTCCACAATGAGCAGTTCTTC.

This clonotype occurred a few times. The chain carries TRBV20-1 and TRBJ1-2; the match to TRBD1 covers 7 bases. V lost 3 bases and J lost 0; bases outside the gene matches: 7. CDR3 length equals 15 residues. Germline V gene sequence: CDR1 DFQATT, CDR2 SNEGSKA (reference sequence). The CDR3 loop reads CSASDLQGANYGYTF. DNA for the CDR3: TGCAGTGCTAGTGATCTCCAGGGGGCTAACTATGGCTACACCTTC.

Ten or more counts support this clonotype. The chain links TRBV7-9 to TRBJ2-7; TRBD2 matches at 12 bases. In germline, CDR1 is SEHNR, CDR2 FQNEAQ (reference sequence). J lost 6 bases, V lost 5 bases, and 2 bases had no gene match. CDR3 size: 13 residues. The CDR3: CASSPLAGGEQYF. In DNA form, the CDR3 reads TGTGCCAGCAGCCCACTAGCGGGAGGCGAGCAGTACTTC.

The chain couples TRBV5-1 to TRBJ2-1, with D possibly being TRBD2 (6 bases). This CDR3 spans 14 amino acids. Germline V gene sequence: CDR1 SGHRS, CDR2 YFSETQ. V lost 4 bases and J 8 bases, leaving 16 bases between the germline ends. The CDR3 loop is CASSRTAGSDEQFF. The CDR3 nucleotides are TGCGCCAGCAGCCGGACCGCGGGGTCCGATGAGCAGTTCTTC.

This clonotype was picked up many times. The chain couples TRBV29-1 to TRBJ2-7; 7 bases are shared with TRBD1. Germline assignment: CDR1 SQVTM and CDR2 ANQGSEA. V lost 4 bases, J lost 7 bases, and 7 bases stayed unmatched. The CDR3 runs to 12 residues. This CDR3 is CSVVRTGGEQYF. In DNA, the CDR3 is TGCAGCGTTGTAAGGACAGGCGGAGAGCAGTACTTC.

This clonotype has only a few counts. The DNA of the CDR3 is TGTGCCAGCTCATTCCACGGAGGGACTAGCGGGGATAACAATGAGCAGTTCTTC. This gives the protein CASSFHGGTSGDNNEQFF. The chain links TRBV18 to TRBJ2-1; 13 bases are a match to TRBD2. The CDR3 is made up of 18 amino acids. In germline, CDR1 is KGHSH, CDR2 LQKENI. Germline trimming cut 5 bases from V and 5 bases from J; bases unmatched to any gene: 12.

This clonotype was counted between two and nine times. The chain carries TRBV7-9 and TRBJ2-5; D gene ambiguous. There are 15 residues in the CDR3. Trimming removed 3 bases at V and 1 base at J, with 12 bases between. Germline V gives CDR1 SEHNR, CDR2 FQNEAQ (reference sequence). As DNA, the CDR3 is TGTGCCAGCAGCTTTCCCTTACAAGCCCAAGAGACCCAGTACTTC. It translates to CASSFPLQAQETQYF.

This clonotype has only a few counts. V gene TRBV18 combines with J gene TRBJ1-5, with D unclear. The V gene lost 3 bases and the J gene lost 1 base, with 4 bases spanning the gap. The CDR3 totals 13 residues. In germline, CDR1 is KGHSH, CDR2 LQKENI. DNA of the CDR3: TGTGCCAGCTCACCCCAGAGCAATCAGCCCCAGCATTTT. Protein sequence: CASSPQSNQPQHF. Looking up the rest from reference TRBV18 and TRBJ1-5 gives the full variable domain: NAGVMQNPRHLVRRRGQEARLRCSPMKGHSHVYWYRQLPEEGLKFMVYLQKENIIDESGMPKERFSAEFPKEGPSILRIQQVVRGDSAAYFCASSPQSNQPQHFGDGTRLSIL.

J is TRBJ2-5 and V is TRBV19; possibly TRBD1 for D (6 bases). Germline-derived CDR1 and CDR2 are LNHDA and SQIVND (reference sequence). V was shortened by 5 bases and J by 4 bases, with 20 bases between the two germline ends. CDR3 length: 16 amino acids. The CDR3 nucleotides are TGTGCCAGTAGTGACGCCAGGGGTCCTTCGGGAGAGACCCAGTACTTC. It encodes CASSDARGPSGETQYF.

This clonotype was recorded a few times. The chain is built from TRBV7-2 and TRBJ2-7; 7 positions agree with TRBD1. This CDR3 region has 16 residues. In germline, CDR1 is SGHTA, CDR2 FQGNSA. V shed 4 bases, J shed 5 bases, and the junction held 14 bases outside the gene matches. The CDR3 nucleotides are TGTGCCAGCAGCTCCGCCGGGACAGCACGAACCCACGAGCAGTACTTC. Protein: CASSSAGTARTHEQYF.

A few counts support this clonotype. The CDR3 sequence: CASSLGHNSGANVLTF. In DNA, the CDR3 is TGTGCCAGCAGCTTGGGACACAATTCTGGGGCCAACGTCCTGACTTTC. The chain employs TRBV5-5 and TRBJ2-6; D gene ambiguous. CDR1 and CDR2 (germline): SGHKS, YYEKEE (reference sequence). The CDR3 is 16 amino acids. The V gene lost 0 bases and the J gene lost 1 base, with 8 bases spanning the gap.

DNA for the CDR3: TGCGCCAGCAGGAATCTAGCGGAGGCCTACAATGAGCAGTTCTTC. It is translated as CASRNLAEAYNEQFF. V and J are TRBV5-1 and TRBJ2-1; 7 bases are a match to TRBD2. This CDR3 spans 15 amino acids. Germline CDR1 and CDR2: SGHRS and YFSETQ. V gave up 5 bases and J gave up 2 bases; unmatched junction bases: 7.

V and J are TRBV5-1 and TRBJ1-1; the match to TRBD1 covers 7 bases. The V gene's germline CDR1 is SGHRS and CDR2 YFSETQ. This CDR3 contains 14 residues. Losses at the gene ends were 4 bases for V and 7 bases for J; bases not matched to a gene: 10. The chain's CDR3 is CASSRETGTHEAFF. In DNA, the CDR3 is TGCGCCAGCAGCAGGGAGACAGGGACCCATGAAGCTTTCTTT.

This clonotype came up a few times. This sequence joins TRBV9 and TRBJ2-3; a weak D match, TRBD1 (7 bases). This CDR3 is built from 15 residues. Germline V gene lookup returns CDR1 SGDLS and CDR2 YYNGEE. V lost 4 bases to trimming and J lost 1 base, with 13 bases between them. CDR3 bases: TGTGCCAGCAGCCCAGGGGGGTACCGCACAGATACGCAGTATTTT. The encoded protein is CASSPGGYRTDTQYF.

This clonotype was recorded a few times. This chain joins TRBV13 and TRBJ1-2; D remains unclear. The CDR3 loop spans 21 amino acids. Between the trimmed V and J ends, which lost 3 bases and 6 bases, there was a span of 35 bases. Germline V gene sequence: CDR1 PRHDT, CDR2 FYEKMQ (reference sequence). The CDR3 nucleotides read TGTGCCAGCAGCTTTAGGCCCCCCGCCCCCTCATACGGGGTGGGCGCGGATGGCTACACCTTC. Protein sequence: CASSFRPPAPSYGVGADGYTF. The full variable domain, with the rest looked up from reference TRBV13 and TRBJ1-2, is AAGVIQSPRHLIKEKRETATLKCYPIPRHDTVYWYQQGPGQDPQFLISFYEKMQSDKGSIPDRFSAQQFSDYHSELNMSSLELGDSALYFCASSFRPPAPSYGVGADGYTFGSGTRLTVV.

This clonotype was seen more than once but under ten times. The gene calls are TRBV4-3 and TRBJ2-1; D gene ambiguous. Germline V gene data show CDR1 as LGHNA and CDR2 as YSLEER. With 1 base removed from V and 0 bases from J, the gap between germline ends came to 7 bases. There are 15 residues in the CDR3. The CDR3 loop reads CASSQAQASYNEQFF. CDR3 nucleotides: TGCGCCAGCAGCCAAGCCCAGGCCTCCTACAATGAGCAGTTCTTC.

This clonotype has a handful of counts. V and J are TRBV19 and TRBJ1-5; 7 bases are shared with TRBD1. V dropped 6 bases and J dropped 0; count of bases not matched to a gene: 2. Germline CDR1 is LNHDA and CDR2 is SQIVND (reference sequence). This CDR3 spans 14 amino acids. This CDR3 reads CASRQGPSNQPQHF. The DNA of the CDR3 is TGTGCCAGTAGACAGGGGCCTAGCAATCAGCCCCAGCATTTT.

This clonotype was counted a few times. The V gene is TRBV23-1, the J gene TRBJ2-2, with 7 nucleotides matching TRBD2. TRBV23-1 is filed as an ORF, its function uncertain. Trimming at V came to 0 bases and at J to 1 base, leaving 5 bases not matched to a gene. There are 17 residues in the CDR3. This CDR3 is CASSQSAGVGNTGELFF. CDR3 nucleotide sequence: TGCGCCAGCAGTCAATCGGCGGGAGTCGGGAACACCGGGGAGCTGTTTTTT.